This TCR beta chain was recovered during a study of identical twins. General study results and limits: In zero-insertion analyses, partial confounding could arise from invariant MAIT and iNKT cells.

TCRdb reprocessed the 5' RACE reads via MiXCR and lists one record per CDR3 protein. The table lists some 590,000 distinct CDR3 sequences, more than 9% of them singletons, with more than 2.5% in the top ten. Regarding this clonotype: As yet, its antigen is unknown.

The data were also submitted as part of a second study, on yellow fever vaccine responses in identical twins.

Sample: PBMCs. This clonotype was obtained from a woman aged 18-29 years in good health.

The CDR3 loop reads CASSNADTQYF. CDR3 coding DNA: TGCGCCAGCTCTAATGCGGATACGCAGTATTTT. J is TRBJ2-3 and V is TRBV5-1; the D is unclear. The CDR3 is made up of 11 amino acids. The germline gives CDR1 SGHRS, CDR2 YFSETQ. V was trimmed by 7 bases and J by 6 bases, leaving 9 bases between them.